The subject of this entry is one TCR beta chain. No antigen is known for it. This CDR3 comprises 14 residues. Germline V gives CDR1 SGDLS, CDR2 YYNGEE. The ends were cut back, 4 bases at V and 5 bases at J, with 15 bases in the middle. This sample is drawn from a study of early stage breast cancer tumors. Study information: About 80% of the 16 invasive tumors were ER+, PR+ and HER2-.

Broader study findings: Unsorted bulk genomic DNA sequencing lacked pairing and functional marker data. Tumors had about 2.3-fold higher T cell density than normal breast. Comparing each tissue with blood distinguished tumor from normal in about 85% of the 16 patients.

The table came from immunoSEQ multiplex PCR; TCRdb's copy has only in-frame clones and leaves some out. The sample comprises tens of thousands of clones, 84% of which are singletons, and 9% to 9.5% rests with the top ten. This sequence originates from a person aged 50 to 59 with breast cancer. J is TRBJ2-5 and V is TRBV9, with a possible D match to TRBD2 (5 bases). The material sequenced was blood. CDR3 protein: CASSPRRGLETQYF. CDR3 in DNA: TGTGCCAGCAGCCCAAGAAGAGGGTTGGAGACCCAGTACTTC.